The rows below give T cell receptor beta chains drawn from one sample of a study of T cells after yellow fever vaccination. MiXCR, applied by TCRdb to the 5' RACE reads, yields one record per CDR3 protein. In the table there are approximately 30,000 distinct CDR3 sequences, under 4.5% of which are singletons. The sample consisted of CD8+ T cells sorted from PBMCs, taken 5 days after the yellow fever booster vaccination. These receptors were obtained from a man in his thirties or forties who received the YFV17D yellow fever vaccine. CDR3s include the opening cysteine and the closing phenylalanine or tryptophan. The D gene is left open where the match is weak. Clone sizes are given selectively: once, few, many, or a class where the clone is expanded.

D	J	length	size	V	DNA	CDR3
TRBD1	TRBJ2-3	15	many	TRBV29-1	TGCAGCGCTACAGGGGGCGGAGTAGCGGGAGATACGCAGTATTTT	CSATGGGVAGDTQYF
TRBD1	TRBJ1-4	14	many	TRBV5-1	TGCGCCAGCAGCGACGAGCAGGGGGCTCAGGAACTGTTTTTT	CASSDEQGAQELFF
NA	TRBJ2-1	14	many	TRBV10-1	TGCGCCAGCACTATTATCGGGATTTACAATGAGCAGTTCTTC	CASTIIGIYNEQFF
NA	TRBJ1-2	13	many	TRBV15	TGTGCCACCAGCAGAGAGGAGGGGGATGGCTACACCTTC	CATSREEGDGYTF
NA	TRBJ1-1	12	many	TRBV20-1	TGCAGTGCTAGAGATTGGAACACTGAAGCTTTCTTT	CSARDWNTEAFF
NA	TRBJ2-7	13	many	TRBV20-1	TGCAGTGCTAGCAGACTTTCCTCCTACGAGCAGTACTTC	CSASRLSSYEQYF
NA	TRBJ2-7	14	many	TRBV7-6	TGTGCCAGCAGCTTAGAGGGACTTAGCCACGAGCAGTACTTC	CASSLEGLSHEQYF
NA	TRBJ2-6	16	many	TRBV24-1	TGTGCCACCTGGCCACCCGCCCCGCCTGGGGCCAACGTCCTGACTTTC	CATWPPAPPGANVLTF
NA	TRBJ2-3	14	many	TRBV9	TGTGCCAGCAGCCTTACCGGGAGTTCAGATACGCAGTATTTT	CASSLTGSSDTQYF
NA	TRBJ1-1	16	many	TRBV20-1	TGCAGTGCTAGAGATCACCGGGGTATGGCGAACACTGAAGCTTTCTTT	CSARDHRGMANTEAFF
TRBD1	TRBJ1-1	16	many	TRBV5-1	TGCGCCAGCAGCTTGGGGGACAGGGGTATGGGCACTGAAGCTTTCTTT	CASSLGDRGMGTEAFF
TRBD2	TRBJ2-7	16	many	TRBV5-1	TGCGCCAGCAGCTTGGGACTAGCGGGAGGCCACTACGAGCAGTACTTC	CASSLGLAGGHYEQYF
NA	TRBJ1-1	14	many	TRBV3-1	TGTGCCAGCAGCCAAGTAGCGACCGGACCTGAAGCTTTCTTT	CASSQVATGPEAFF
NA	TRBJ2-3	13	many	TRBV7-2	TGTGCCAGCAGCTTACCGTGGCCAGATACGCAGTATTTT	CASSLPWPDTQYF
TRBD2	TRBJ2-3	16	few	TRBV7-2	TGTGCCAGCAGCTCCATAGCGGGAGGGCCAGGGGATACGCAGTATTTT	CASSSIAGGPGDTQYF
NA	TRBJ2-3	15	many	TRBV29-1	TGCAGCGTTGAAAGCGCGGGGTTAAGCACAGATACGCAGTATTTT	CSVESAGLSTDTQYF
NA	TRBJ1-1	12	many	TRBV5-1	TGCGCCAGCAGCTTGGGGCAGGGTGAAGCTTTCTTT	CASSLGQGEAFF
NA	TRBJ2-7	14	many	TRBV23-1	TGCGCCAGCAGTCCGGCGAGAGGGTGCCACGAGCAGTACTTC	CASSPARGCHEQYF
NA	TRBJ2-1	13	many	TRBV29-1	TGCAGCGTTGGAAGAAGCTCCTACAATGAGCAGTTCTTC	CSVGRSSYNEQFF
NA	TRBJ1-1	15	many	TRBV19	TGTGCCAGTAGTATTGGAGGGACACCCAACACTGAAGCTTTCTTT	CASSIGGTPNTEAFF
NA	TRBJ2-7	12	NA	TRBV5-6	TGTGCCAGCAGGGGAGTCGGTTACGAGCAGTACTTC	CASRGVGYEQYF
TRBD1	TRBJ1-1	15	many	TRBV6-5	TGTGCCAGCAGTTACTCAGACAGGGGGCTAATTGAAGCTTTCTTT	CASSYSDRGLIEAFF
NA	TRBJ2-4	15	many	TRBV4-2	TGTGCCAGCAGCCTAACCGGGACCCTTGGAAACATTCAGTACTTC	CASSLTGTLGNIQYF
TRBD2	TRBJ2-3	16	few	TRBV4-2	TGTGCCAGCAGCCAAGATATAGCGGGAGGGCCAGATACGCAGTATTTT	CASSQDIAGGPDTQYF
TRBD2	TRBJ2-7	18	few	TRBV12-3/TRBV12-4	TGTGCCAGCAGTTTAGCGCCCCAAGGACTAGCGGGAGTCTACGAGCAGTACTTC	CASSLAPQGLAGVYEQYF
TRBD1	TRBJ2-2	18	many	TRBV27	TGTGCCAGCAGTTTTGATGTGTCCGGGACAGGGGCCACCGGGGAGCTGTTTTTT	CASSFDVSGTGATGELFF
NA	TRBJ2-5	15	many	TRBV27	TGTGCCAGCGGTCAGGGGACTACGAACCAAGAGACCCAGTACTTC	CASGQGTTNQETQYF
NA	TRBJ2-1	14	many	TRBV27	TGTGCCAGCAGTTTAGGGACAACTTACAATGAGCAGTTCTTC	CASSLGTTYNEQFF
NA	TRBJ2-4	13	many	TRBV5-4	TGTGCCAGCAGCTTGGGAGGGGAGGTCATTCAGTACTTC	CASSLGGEVIQYF
TRBD2	TRBJ2-1	14	many	TRBV30	TGTGCCTGGAGTCGACTAGCGGGTTACAATGAGCAGTTCTTC	CAWSRLAGYNEQFF
NA	TRBJ2-1	14	many	TRBV29-1	TGCAGCATCCTAAGTGGGCAGGGGCGTGATGAGCAGTTCTTC	CSILSGQGRDEQFF
NA	TRBJ2-2	13	many	TRBV10-3	TGTGCCCTTGGACTTCCGAACACCGGGGAGCTGTTTTTT	CALGLPNTGELFF
NA	TRBJ2-1	12	many	TRBV6-2/TRBV6-3	TGTGCCAGCAGTTACGGATACAATGAGCAGTTCTTC	CASSYGYNEQFF
NA	TRBJ1-2	14	few	TRBV30	TGTGCCTGGAGTGTACAGTTTAATAACTATGGCTACACCTTC	CAWSVQFNNYGYTF
NA	TRBJ2-6	14	many	TRBV3-1	TGTGCCAGCAGGAGGGACTCTGGGGCCAACGTCCTGACTTTC	CASRRDSGANVLTF
NA	TRBJ2-3	15	many	TRBV28	TGTGCCAGCAGTTTGGGAGCTCTAAACACAGATACGCAGTATTTT	CASSLGALNTDTQYF
TRBD1	TRBJ2-2	16	many	TRBV4-1	TGCGCCAGCAGCCAAGGGGGACAGGGGTACGCCGGGGAGCTGTTTTTT	CASSQGGQGYAGELFF
NA	TRBJ2-7	13	many	TRBV15	TGTGCCACCAGCAGAGACCTGTCTTACGAGCAGTACTTC	CATSRDLSYEQYF
NA	TRBJ2-3	15	many	TRBV6-6	TGTGCCAGCTCCTCCCTCAGCGGGAGCACAGATACGCAGTATTTT	CASSSLSGSTDTQYF
NA	TRBJ2-5	12	many	TRBV14	TGTGCCAGCAGCCAATTGCTAGAGACCCAGTACTTC	CASSQLLETQYF